The 17 T cell receptor beta chains below all came from one sample that was sequenced in a study of CD8 T cells in ankylosing spondylitis. In TCRdb, the 5' RACE reads were re-called with MiXCR into one record per CDR3 protein. The sample has roughly 140,000 distinct CDR3 sequences; roughly 44% are singletons. The sample consisted of synovial fluid, either unsorted or a sorted T cell fraction (not recorded which). These receptors originate from a male donor with ankylosing spondylitis.

J is TRBJ2-7 and V is TRBV12-3 or TRBV12-4; 8 bases match TRBD2. V trimming: 5 bases; J trimming: 2 bases; junction bases outside the gene matches: 11. The CDR3 totals 16 residues. The CDR3 coding sequence is TGTGCCAGCAGTCCGAAGAGGGCGGGAGGTGCCTACGAGCAGTACTTC. It specifies CASSPKRAGGAYEQYF.

CDR3 DNA: TGCAGTGCTACTGCGGGACTAGCGGGAGGGCGCGGAAGGCTGGATGAGCAGTTCTTC. It is translated as CSATAGLAGGRGRLDEQFF. The chain is built from TRBV20-1 and TRBJ2-1; TRBD2 matches 16 bases. Trimming removed 4 bases from V and 8 bases from J; junction bases left unmatched: 17. There are 19 residues in the CDR3. Germline V CDR1 and CDR2: DFQATT, SNEGSKA (reference sequence).

The chain joins TRBV5-1 to TRBJ2-3, with D unclear. CDR3 length: 15 amino acids. The V gene lost 5 bases and the J gene lost 2 bases, with 15 bases spanning the gap. Germline CDR1 is SGHRS and CDR2 is YFSETQ. The CDR3: CASSIPTLTTDTQYF. The DNA for the CDR3 is TGCGCCAGCAGTATCCCGACATTAACCACAGATACGCAGTATTTT.

This clonotype showed up just a few times. This sequence joins TRBV9 and TRBJ2-1, with D tentatively TRBD1 or TRBD2 (5 bases each). Germline values: CDR1 SGDLS, CDR2 YYNGEE. The CDR3 contains 12 residues. Deletions cut 3 bases from V and 8 bases from J, with 9 bases between. The CDR3: CASSGMGDEQFF. CDR3 coding DNA: TGTGCCAGCAGCGGCATGGGGGATGAGCAGTTCTTC.

The chain links TRBV2 to TRBJ2-3, with D perhaps matching TRBD1 (6 bases). Looked up from germline, CDR1 is SNHLY and CDR2 is FYNNEI. This CDR3 comprises 16 residues. The V end lost 1 base, the J end lost 0 bases, and 11 bases lay between the germline ends. This chain's CDR3 is CASSEGTGLSTDTQYF. The DNA for the CDR3 is TGTGCCAGCAGTGAAGGCACAGGGCTAAGCACAGATACGCAGTATTTT.

The chain carries TRBV28 and TRBJ2-3, with unresolved D. CDR1 MDHEN and CDR2 SYDVKM come from the germline V gene. The CDR3 runs 14 residues. V was pared by 3 bases and J by 4 bases, with 11 bases between. CDR3 region: CASSFVTEADTQYF. CDR3 DNA: TGTGCCAGCAGTTTTGTCACAGAAGCAGATACGCAGTATTTT.

In its sample, this clonotype was seen a few times. This sequence joins TRBV20-1 and TRBJ2-7, with D possibly being TRBD1 (5 bases). Trimming stripped 1 base from V and 4 bases from J, with 17 bases between. The CDR3 spans 15 residues. Germline assignment: CDR1 DFQATT and CDR2 SNEGSKA (reference sequence). The CDR3 reads CSARGGHSPAYEQYF. Here the CDR3 DNA reads TGCAGTGCTAGAGGGGGCCATTCTCCGGCATACGAGCAGTACTTC.

In DNA form, the CDR3 reads TGTGCCACCAGTGATTTGTTCGACGGTAAGGCCCACTCTGGAAACACCATATATTTT. It yields the protein CATSDLFDGKAHSGNTIYF. The chain carries TRBV24-1 and TRBJ1-3, with D unclear. Germline-derived CDR1 and CDR2 are KGHDR and SFDVKD. The CDR3 length is 19 residues. Trimming removed 0 bases from V and 0 bases from J, with 17 bases in between.

In this sample, this clonotype turned up a few times. The rearrangement joins TRBV28 to TRBJ2-3; D remains unclear. V was pared by 8 bases and J by 1 base, with 10 bases between. The CDR3 sequence is 13 residues long. Germline lookup yields CDR1 MDHEN and CDR2 SYDVKM. DNA of the CDR3: TGTGCCAGCCGCTTTGATGGCACAGATACGCAGTATTTT. Residues: CASRFDGTDTQYF.

This clonotype appeared a few times. V usage is TRBV6-2 or TRBV6-3 and J usage is TRBJ2-7; no clear D gene. There are 16 residues in the CDR3. With 6 bases removed from V and 0 bases from J, the gap between germline ends came to 18 bases. From germline, CDR1 is MNHEY and CDR2 SVGEGT. The CDR3 nucleotides read TGTGCCAGCAGAGATCATAGCTACCCTTTCTCCTACGAGCAGTACTTC. Protein: CASRDHSYPFSYEQYF.

There are many counts of this clonotype. The genes are TRBV20-1 and TRBJ2-7; tentatively, D is TRBD2 (5 bases). The length of the CDR3 is 14 residues. V was cut by 3 bases and J by 3 bases, with 15 bases left in between. The germline V gene has CDR1 DFQATT and CDR2 SNEGSKA (reference sequence). The CDR3 DNA follows: TGCAGTGCTAGTTCTGGAGCGGAGTTCTACGAGCAGTACTTC. This codes for CSASSGAEFYEQYF.

The chain joins TRBV13 to TRBJ2-1, with 11 bases that match TRBD1. With V trimmed by 5 bases and J by 4 bases, 7 bases remained unmatched. Per the germline V gene, CDR1 is PRHDT and CDR2 is FYEKMQ (reference sequence). The CDR3 totals 16 residues. This CDR3 is CASSRTGGATYNEQFF. CDR3 coding DNA: TGTGCCAGCAGCAGGACAGGGGGCGCTACTTACAATGAGCAGTTCTTC.

The chain employs TRBV4-3 and TRBJ1-1; D is unresolved. V lost 0 bases to trimming and J lost 1 base, with 9 bases between them. Germline V lookup: CDR1 LGHNA, CDR2 YSLEER. This CDR3 is 15 amino acids long. The CDR3 loop reads CASSQEAVQNTEAFF. CDR3 nucleotides: TGCGCCAGCAGCCAAGAGGCAGTCCAGAACACTGAAGCTTTCTTT.

The chain joins TRBV4-2 to TRBJ2-7; possibly TRBD1 or TRBD2 for D (6 bases each). V lost 4 bases to trimming and J lost 5 bases, with 18 bases between them. The CDR3 length is 15 residues. Germline V CDR1 and CDR2: LGHNA, YNFKEQ. DNA for the CDR3: TGTGCCAGCAGCCCGCATAGGGGGGCTCGCAACGAGCAGTACTTC. Amino acids: CASSPHRGARNEQYF.

This clonotype was counted a few times. The rearrangement uses TRBV20-1 and TRBJ2-7; 8 bases fit TRBD2. With V trimmed by 6 bases and J by 0 bases, 7 bases remained unmatched. The CDR3 has 14 amino acids. Germline V gene data show CDR1 as DFQATT and CDR2 as SNEGSKA (reference sequence). The chain's CDR3 is CSAQTSESSYEQYF. CDR3 coding DNA: TGCAGTGCCCAGACTAGCGAGAGCTCCTACGAGCAGTACTTC.

The chain recombines TRBV7-8 with TRBJ2-1, with 13 bases fitting TRBD2. CDR1 and CDR2 from the germline V gene are SGHVS and FQNEAQ. The ends lost 1 base at V and 9 bases at J; junction bases unmatched: 9. The CDR3 runs to 17 residues. In nucleotides, the CDR3 is TGTGCCAGCAGCTTAGGGATACTAGCGGGAGGGTTCGGTGAGCAGTTCTTC. Encoded protein: CASSLGILAGGFGEQFF.

This chain joins TRBV9 and TRBJ2-3, with D perhaps matching TRBD2 (5 bases). Germline loops: CDR1 SGDLS, CDR2 YYNGEE. V lost 0 bases to trimming and J lost 4 bases, with 15 bases between them. There are 16 residues in the CDR3. Written as DNA, the CDR3 is TGTGCCAGCAGCGTAGGGAGGAGACCGCTTCCAGATACGCAGTATTTT. Residues: CASSVGRRPLPDTQYF. The full variable domain, in which reference TRBV9 and TRBJ2-3 provide the parts outside the CDR3, is DSGVTQTPKHLITATGQRVTLRCSPRSGDLSVYWYQQSLDQGLQFLIQYYNGEERAKGNILERFSAQQFPDLHSELNLSSLELGDSALYFCASSVGRRPLPDTQYFGPGTRLTVL.